The text below deals with one T cell receptor beta chain. The data are from a study of blood T cell repertoires in COVID-19. Study context: The study drew acute and convalescent COVID-19 samples from the United States, Italy and Spain. The analysed material was cDNA or gDNA that came from T cells, B-cell-depleted T cells, or PBMCs.

Sequenced by immunoSEQ multiplex PCR; TCRdb stores in-frame clones only, minus some. The data contain 170,000 or so clones, over 60% of them singletons. V was shortened by 2 bases and J by 8 bases, with 25 bases between the two germline ends. CDR1 is SGHKS and CDR2 is YYEKEE in the germline V gene (reference sequence). The CDR3 is 17 amino acids. The sequenced sample consisted of peripheral blood. The source of this sequence is a woman in her 70s with acute or convalescent COVID-19. The chain couples TRBV5-5 to TRBJ1-2, with D unclear. CDR3 residues: CASSFMVRRDYLGGYTF. The CDR3 nucleotides read TGTGCCAGCAGCTTCATGGTCCGGCGGGATTACTTGGGAGGCTACACCTTC.